The clone carrying this T cell receptor beta chain was found a few times. The sample belongs to a study of response to subunit inactivated influenza vaccine. Each CDR3 protein is one row after TCRdb ran MiXCR on the RT-PCR reads. The data show more than 450,000 distinct CDR3 sequences, about 11% seen once. CDR1 and CDR2 (germline): SNHLY, FYNNEI. The ends were cut back, 5 bases at V and 9 bases at J, with 11 bases in the middle. The CDR3 is 12 amino acids. A further study also used this sample, focusing on T cells expressing NK-cell markers. That study adds: TCR beta libraries carry UMIs added by 5'RACE template switching. Researchers report these clonotypes also headed the CD3+CD56-NKG2C+ fraction in several donors.

The chain carries TRBV2 and TRBJ2-1; D is unclear. The TCR was taken from a man between 50 and 59 years old who received an inactivated influenza vaccine. Sample: PBMCs from blood, taken on the day of vaccination. The CDR3, as DNA: TGTGCCAGCAGTTTCCTAGTTCCTGAGCAGTTCTTC. It is translated as CASSFLVPEQFF.